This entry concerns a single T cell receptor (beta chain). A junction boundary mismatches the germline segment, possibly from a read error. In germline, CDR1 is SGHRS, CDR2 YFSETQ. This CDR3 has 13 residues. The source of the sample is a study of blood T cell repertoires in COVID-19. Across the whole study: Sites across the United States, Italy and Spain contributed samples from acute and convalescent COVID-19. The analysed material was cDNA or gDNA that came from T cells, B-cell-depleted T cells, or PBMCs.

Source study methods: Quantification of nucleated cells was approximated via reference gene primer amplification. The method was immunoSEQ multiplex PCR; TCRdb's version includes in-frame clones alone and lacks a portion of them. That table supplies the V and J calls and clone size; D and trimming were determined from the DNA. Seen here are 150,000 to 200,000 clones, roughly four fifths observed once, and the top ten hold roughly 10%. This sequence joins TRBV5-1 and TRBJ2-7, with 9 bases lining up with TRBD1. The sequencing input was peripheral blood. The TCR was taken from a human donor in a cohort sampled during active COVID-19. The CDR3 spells CASSGNRGQEVDF. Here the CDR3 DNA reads TGCGCCAGCAGCGGGAACAGGGGGCAAGAGGTGGACTTC.